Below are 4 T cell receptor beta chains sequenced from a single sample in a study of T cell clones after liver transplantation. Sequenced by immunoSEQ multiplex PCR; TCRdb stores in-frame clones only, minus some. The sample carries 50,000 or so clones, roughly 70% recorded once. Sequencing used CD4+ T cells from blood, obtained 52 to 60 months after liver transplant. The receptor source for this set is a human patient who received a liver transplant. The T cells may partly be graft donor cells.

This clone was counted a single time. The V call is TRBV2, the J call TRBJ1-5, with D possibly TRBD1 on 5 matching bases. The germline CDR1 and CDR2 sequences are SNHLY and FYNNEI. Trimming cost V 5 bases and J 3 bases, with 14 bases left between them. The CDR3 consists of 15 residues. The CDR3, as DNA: TGTGCCAGCAGTTCCCGGGACGGGCACAATCAGCCCCAGCATTTT. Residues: CASSSRDGHNQPQHF.

The CDR3 sequence is CASSPLTEGYGYTF. In nucleotides, the CDR3 is TGTGCCAGCAGTCCCCTTACGGAGGGGTATGGCTACACCTTC. This chain uses TRBV6-6 with TRBJ1-2, with D tentatively TRBD1 (5 bases). This CDR3 has 14 residues. Per the germline V gene, CDR1 is MNHNY and CDR2 is SVGAGI (reference sequence). Trimming removed 5 bases from V and 5 bases from J, with 15 bases in between.

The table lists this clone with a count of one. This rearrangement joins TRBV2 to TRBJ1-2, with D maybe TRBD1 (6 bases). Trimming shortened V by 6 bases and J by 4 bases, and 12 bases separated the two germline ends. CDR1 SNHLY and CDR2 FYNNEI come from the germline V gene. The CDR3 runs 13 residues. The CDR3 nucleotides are TGTGCCAGCAGCCCAACAGGGCCCTATGGCTACACCTTC. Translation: CASSPTGPYGYTF.

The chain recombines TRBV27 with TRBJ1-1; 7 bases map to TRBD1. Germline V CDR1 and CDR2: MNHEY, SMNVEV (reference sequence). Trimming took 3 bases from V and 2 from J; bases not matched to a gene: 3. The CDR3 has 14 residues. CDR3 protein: CASSLDRFNTEAFF. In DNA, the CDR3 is TGTGCCAGCAGTTTGGACAGGTTTAACACTGAAGCTTTCTTT.